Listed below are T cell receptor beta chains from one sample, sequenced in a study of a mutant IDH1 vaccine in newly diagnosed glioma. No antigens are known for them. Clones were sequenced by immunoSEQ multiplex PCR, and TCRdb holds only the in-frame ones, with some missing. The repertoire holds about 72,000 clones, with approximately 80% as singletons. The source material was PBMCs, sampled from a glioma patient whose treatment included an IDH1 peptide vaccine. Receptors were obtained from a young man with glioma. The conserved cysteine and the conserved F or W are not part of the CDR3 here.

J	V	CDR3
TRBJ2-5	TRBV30	AWSVGTGQETQY
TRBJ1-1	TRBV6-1	ASSEIGTNTEAF
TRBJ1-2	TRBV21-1	ASSILIATETYGYT
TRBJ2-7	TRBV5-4	ASSLAPGRSDEQY
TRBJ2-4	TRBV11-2	ASSLASLIAKNIQY
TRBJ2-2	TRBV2	ASSGVGQANTGELF
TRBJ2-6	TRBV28	ASSLDRGSGANVLT
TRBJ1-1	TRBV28	ASSFLQGFGFPHLNTEAF
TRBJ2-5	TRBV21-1	ASSPSAGGAEETQY
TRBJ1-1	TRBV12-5	ASGLGQGLNEAF